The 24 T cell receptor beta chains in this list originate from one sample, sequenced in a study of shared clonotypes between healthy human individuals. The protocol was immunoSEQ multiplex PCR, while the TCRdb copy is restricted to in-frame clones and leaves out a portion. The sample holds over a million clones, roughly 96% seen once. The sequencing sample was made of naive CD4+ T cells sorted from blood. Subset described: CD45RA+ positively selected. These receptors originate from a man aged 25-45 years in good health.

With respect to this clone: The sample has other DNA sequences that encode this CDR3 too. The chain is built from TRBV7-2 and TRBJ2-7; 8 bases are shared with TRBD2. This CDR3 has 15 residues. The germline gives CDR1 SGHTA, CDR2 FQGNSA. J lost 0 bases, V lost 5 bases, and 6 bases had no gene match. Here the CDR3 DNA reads TGTGCCAGCAGCCTTCGGGGGGGAGGCTCCTACGAGCAGTACTTC. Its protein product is CASSLRGGGSYEQYF. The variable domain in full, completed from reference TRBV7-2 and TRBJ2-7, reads GAGVSQSPSNKVTEKGKDVELRCDPISGHTALYWYRQSLGQGLEFLIYFQGNSAPDKSGLPSDRFSAERTGGSVSTLTIQRTQQEDSAVYLCASSLRGGGSYEQYFGPGTRLTVT.

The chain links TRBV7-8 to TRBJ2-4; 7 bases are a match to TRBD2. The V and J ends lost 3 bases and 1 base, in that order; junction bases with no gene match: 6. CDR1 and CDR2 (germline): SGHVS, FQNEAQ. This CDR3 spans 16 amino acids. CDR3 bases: TGTGCCAGCAGCTTTGTGGCCGGGGGGGCCAAAAACATTCAGTACTTC. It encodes CASSFVAGGAKNIQYF.

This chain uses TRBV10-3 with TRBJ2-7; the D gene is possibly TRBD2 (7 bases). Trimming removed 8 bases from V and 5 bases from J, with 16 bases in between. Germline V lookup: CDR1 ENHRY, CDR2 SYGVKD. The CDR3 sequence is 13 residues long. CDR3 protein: CAIGGALADEQYF. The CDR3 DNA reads TGTGCCATCGGGGGGGCTCTCGCAGACGAGCAGTACTTC.

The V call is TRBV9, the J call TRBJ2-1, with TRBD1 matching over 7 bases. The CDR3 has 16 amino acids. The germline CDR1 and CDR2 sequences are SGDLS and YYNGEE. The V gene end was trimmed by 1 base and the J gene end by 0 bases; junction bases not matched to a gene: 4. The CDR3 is CASSVRPGGSYNEQFF. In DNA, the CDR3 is TGTGCCAGCAGCGTACGGCCAGGGGGCTCCTACAATGAGCAGTTCTTC.

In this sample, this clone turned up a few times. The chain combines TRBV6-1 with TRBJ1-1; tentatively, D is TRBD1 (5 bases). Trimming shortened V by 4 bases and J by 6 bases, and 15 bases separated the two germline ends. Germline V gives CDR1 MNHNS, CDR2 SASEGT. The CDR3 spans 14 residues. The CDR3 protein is CASSAVVGDAEAFF. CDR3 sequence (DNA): TGTGCCAGCAGTGCGGTGGTGGGGGACGCTGAAGCTTTCTTT.

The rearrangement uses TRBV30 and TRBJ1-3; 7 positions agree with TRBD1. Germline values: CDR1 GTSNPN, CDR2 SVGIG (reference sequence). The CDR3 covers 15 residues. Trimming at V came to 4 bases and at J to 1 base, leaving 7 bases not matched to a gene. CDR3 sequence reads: CAWNVDRSSGNTIYF. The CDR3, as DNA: TGTGCCTGGAATGTGGACAGGTCGTCTGGAAACACCATATATTTT. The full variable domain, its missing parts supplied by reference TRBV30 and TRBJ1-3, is SQTIHQWPATLVQPVGSPLSLECTVEGTSNPNLYWYRQAAGRGLQLLFYSVGIGQISSEVPQNLSASRPQDRQFILSSKKLLLSDSGFYLCAWNVDRSSGNTIYFGEGSWLTVV.

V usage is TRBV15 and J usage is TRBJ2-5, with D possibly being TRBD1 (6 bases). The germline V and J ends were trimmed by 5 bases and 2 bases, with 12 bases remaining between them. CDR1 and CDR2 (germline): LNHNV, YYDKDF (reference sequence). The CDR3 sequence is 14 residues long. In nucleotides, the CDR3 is TGTGCCACCAGCCTCTTCAGGGGACAAGAGACCCAGTACTTC. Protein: CATSLFRGQETQYF.

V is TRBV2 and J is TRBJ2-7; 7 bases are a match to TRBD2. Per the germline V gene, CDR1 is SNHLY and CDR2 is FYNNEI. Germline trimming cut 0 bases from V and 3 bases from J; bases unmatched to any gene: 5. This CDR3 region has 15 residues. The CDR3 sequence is CASSEASGLGYEQYF. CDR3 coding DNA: TGTGCCAGCAGTGAAGCGTCCGGACTAGGCTACGAGCAGTACTTC.

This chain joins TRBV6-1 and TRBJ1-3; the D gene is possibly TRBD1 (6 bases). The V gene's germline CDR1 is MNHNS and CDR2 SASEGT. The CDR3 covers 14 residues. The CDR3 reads CAGGYRVGGNTIYF. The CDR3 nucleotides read TGTGCAGGAGGGTACAGGGTTGGTGGAAACACCATATATTTT.

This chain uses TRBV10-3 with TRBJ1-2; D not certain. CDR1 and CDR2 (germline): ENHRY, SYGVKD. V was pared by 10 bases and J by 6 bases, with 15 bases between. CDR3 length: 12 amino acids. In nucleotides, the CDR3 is TGTGCCACGGCGCGGGCCGGGGATGGCTACACCTTC. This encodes CATARAGDGYTF.

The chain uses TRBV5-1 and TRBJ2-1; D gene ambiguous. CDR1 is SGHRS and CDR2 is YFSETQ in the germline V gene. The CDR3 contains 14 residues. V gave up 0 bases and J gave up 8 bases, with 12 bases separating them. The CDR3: CASSLATGIDEQFF. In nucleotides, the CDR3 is TGCGCCAGCAGCTTGGCCACTGGGATCGATGAGCAGTTCTTC. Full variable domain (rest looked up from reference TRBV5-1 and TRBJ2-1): KAGVTQTPRYLIKTRGQQVTLSCSPISGHRSVSWYQQTPGQGLQFLFEYFSETQRNKGNFPGRFSGRQFSNSRSEMNVSTLELGDSALYLCASSLATGIDEQFFGPGTRLTVL.

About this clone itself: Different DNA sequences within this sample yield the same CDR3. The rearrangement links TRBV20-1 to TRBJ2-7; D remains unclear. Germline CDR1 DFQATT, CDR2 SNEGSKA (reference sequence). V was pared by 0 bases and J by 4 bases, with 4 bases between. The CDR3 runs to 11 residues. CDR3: CSAREGYEQYF. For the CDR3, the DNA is TGCAGTGCTAGAGAGGGGTACGAGCAGTACTTC.

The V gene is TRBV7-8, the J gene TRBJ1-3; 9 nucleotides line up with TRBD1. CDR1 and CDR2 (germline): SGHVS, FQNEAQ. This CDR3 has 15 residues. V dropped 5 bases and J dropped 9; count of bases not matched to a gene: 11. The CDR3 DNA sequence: TGTGCCAGCAGCCTACAAATTACAGGGGGCGGCACCATATATTTT. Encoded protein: CASSLQITGGGTIYF.

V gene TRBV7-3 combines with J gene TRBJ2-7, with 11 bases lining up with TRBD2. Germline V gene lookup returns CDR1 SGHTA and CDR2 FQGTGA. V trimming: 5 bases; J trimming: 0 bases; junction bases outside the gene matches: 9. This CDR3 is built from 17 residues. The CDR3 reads CASSPDLGTSGSYEQYF. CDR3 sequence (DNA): TGTGCCAGCAGCCCCGATTTAGGGACTAGCGGCTCCTACGAGCAGTACTTC.

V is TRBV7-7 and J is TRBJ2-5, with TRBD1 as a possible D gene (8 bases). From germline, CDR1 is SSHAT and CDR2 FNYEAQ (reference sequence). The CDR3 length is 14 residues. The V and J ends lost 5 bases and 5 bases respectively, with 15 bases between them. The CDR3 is CASSRDRGGETQYF. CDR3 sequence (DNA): TGTGCCAGCAGCCGCGACAGGGGAGGGGAGACCCAGTACTTC.

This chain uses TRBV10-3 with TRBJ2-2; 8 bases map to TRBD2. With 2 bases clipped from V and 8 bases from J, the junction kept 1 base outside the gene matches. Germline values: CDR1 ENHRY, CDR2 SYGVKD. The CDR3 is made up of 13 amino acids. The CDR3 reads CAISEGGRGELFF. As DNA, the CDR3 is TGTGCCATCAGTGAGGGCGGGAGGGGGGAGCTGTTTTTT.

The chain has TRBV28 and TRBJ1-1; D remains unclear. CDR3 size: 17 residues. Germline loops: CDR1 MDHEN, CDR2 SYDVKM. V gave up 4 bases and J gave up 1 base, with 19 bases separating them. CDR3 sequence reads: CASSSPFGFLANTEAFF. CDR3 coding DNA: TGTGCCAGCAGTTCCCCCTTTGGGTTCTTAGCGAACACTGAAGCTTTCTTT.

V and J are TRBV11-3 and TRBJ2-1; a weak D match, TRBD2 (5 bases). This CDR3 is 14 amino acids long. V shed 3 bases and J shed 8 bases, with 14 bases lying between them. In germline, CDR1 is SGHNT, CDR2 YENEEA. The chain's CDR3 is CASSFAPAGHEQFF. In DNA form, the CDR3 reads TGTGCCAGCAGCTTTGCGCCGGCGGGCCATGAGCAGTTCTTC.

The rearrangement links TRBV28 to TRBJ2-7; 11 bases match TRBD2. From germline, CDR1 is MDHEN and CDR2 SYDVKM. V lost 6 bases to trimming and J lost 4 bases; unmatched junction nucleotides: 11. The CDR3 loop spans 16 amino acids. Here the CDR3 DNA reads TGTGCCAGCAGGACTAGCGGGGAAATGGGCAATTACGAGCAGTACTTC. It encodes CASRTSGEMGNYEQYF.

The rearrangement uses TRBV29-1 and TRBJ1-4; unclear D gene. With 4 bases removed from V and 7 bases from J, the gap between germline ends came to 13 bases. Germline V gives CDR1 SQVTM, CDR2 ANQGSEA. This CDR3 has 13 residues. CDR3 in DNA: TGCAGCGTTGGCAGTACCGTCGTTGAAAAACTGTTTTTT. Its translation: CSVGSTVVEKLFF.

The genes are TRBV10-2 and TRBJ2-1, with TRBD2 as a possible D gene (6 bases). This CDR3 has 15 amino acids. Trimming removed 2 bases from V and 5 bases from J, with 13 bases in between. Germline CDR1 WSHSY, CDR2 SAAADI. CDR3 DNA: TGCGCCAGCAGTGAGCCTCGACTAGTCCACAATGAGCAGTTCTTC. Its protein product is CASSEPRLVHNEQFF.

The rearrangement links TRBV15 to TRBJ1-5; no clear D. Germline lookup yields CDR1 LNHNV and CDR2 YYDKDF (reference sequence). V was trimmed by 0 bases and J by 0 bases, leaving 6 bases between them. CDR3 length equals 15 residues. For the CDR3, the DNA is TGTGCCACCAGCAGAGACCAGATTAGCAATCAGCCCCAGCATTTT. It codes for CATSRDQISNQPQHF.

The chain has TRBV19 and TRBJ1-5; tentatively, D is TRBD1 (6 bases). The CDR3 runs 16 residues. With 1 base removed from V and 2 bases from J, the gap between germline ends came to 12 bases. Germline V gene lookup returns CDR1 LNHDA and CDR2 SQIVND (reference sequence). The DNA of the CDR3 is TGTGCCAGTAGTATAGTAGCAGGGGCCGGCAATCAGCCCCAGCATTTT. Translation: CASSIVAGAGNQPQHF.

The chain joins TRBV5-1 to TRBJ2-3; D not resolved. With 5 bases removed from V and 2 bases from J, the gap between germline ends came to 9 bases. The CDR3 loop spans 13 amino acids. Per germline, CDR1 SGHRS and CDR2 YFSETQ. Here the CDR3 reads CASSQKHTDTQYF. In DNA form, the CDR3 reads TGCGCCAGCAGTCAGAAGCACACAGATACGCAGTATTTT. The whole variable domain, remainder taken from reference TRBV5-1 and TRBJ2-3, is KAGVTQTPRYLIKTRGQQVTLSCSPISGHRSVSWYQQTPGQGLQFLFEYFSETQRNKGNFPGRFSGRQFSNSRSEMNVSTLELGDSALYLCASSQKHTDTQYFGPGTRLTVL.